The rows below give T cell receptor beta chains drawn from one sample of a study of blood T cells in healthy people across ages. TCRdb called the 5' RACE reads again in MiXCR, with one record for every CDR3 protein. The sample consists of hundreds of thousands of distinct CDR3 sequences, about 34% of them appearing once. The sample consisted of blood. Receptor source: a young man in good health. Each CDR3 is given with its conserved first and last residue. The order of the fields is V gene, J gene, D gene, clone size, CDR3 DNA, CDR3 protein. D genes are given only for firm matches. The size entry is marked missing in some rows and otherwise reads once, few, many or a size class.

>TRBV12-3/TRBV12-4|TRBJ2-4|TRBD2|NA
TGTGCCAGCAGCCCTCTCCTAGCGGGGGACTTCGATGAGCAGTACTTC
CASSPLLAGDFDEQYF
>TRBV28|TRBJ1-5|NA|many
TGCGCCAGCAGCTCCGGGGGTGGCAATCAGCCCCAGCATTTT
CASSSGGGNQPQHF
>TRBV5-5|TRBJ1-6|NA|NA
TGTGCCAGCAGCTCCACATCTGATCGACAGCTTTATAATTCACCCCTCCACTTT
CASSSTSDRQLYNSPLHF
>TRBV15|TRBJ1-2|TRBD1|few
TGTGCCACCAGAACTGCCGGGACAGGGGGTAACTATGGCTACACCTTC
CATRTAGTGGNYGYTF
>TRBV4-2|TRBJ2-7|TRBD1|many
TGTGCCAGCAGCCAAGAGACGACAGGGACCTCCTACGAGCAGTACTTC
CASSQETTGTSYEQYF
>TRBV10-3|TRBJ2-5|NA|few
TGTGCCATCAGTGAGTCTGGACAGCGGATGGAGACCCAGTACTTC
CAISESGQRMETQYF
>TRBV6-5|TRBJ1-2|NA|few
TGTGCCAGCAGTCAGGGTTTTAATGGCTACACCTTC
CASSQGFNGYTF
>TRBV2|TRBJ1-5|TRBD1|many
TGTGCCAGCAGCCGGGACAGCGATCAGCCCCAGCATTTT
CASSRDSDQPQHF
>TRBV4-3|TRBJ2-4|TRBD1|NA
TGCGCCAGCAGCCGGAGGACAGGGGAATTGGAGTACTTC
CASSRRTGELEYF
>TRBV5-5|TRBJ2-1|NA|NA
TGTGCCAGCAGCTTGACGTCATCAATGCGGTGGGATGAGCAGTTCTTC
CASSLTSSMRWDEQFF
>TRBV7-2|TRBJ1-2|TRBD1|NA
TGTGCCAGCGGCTTCAATCCGGGACAGCTAGCTAACTATGGCTACACCTTC
CASGFNPGQLANYGYTF
>TRBV7-3|TRBJ2-2|TRBD2|NA
TGTGCCAGCAGCTTAAAGCCCCCCCCTAGCGGACTAGTCACCGGGGAGCTGTTTTTT
CASSLKPPPSGLVTGELFF
>TRBV21-1|TRBJ2-4|NA|many
TGTGCCAGCAGCAAAGAGAGGGGTTACAAAAACATTCAGTACTTC
CASSKERGYKNIQYF
>TRBV2|TRBJ1-2|TRBD1|NA
TGTGCCAGCAGGGCAGGGGGAGACTATGGCTACACCTTC
CASRAGGDYGYTF
>TRBV7-2|TRBJ2-1|NA|NA
TGTGCCAGCAGCTTAGCACTAGTCAGGGTTGAGCAGTTCTTC
CASSLALVRVEQFF
>TRBV20-1|TRBJ1-1|TRBD1|NA
TGCAGTGCTAGAGAGCAGGGGGCTCGAACTGAAGCTTTCTTT
CSAREQGARTEAFF
>TRBV13|TRBJ1-1|NA|NA
TGTGCCAGCAGGCATACAGGTAACACTGAAGCTTTCTTT
CASRHTGNTEAFF
>TRBV7-2|TRBJ1-2|NA|NA
TGTGCCAGCAGCTTAGATGCACTAAAGGGCTACACCTTC
CASSLDALKGYTF
>TRBV3-1|TRBJ1-2|NA|NA
TGTGCCAGCAGCCAAGATCGAAGGCCGACGGGCTATGGCTACACCTTC
CASSQDRRPTGYGYTF
>TRBV6-2/TRBV6-3|TRBJ2-1|NA|few
TGTGCCAGCAGTTACAACTTCCGACTTGAGCAGTTCTTC
CASSYNFRLEQFF
>TRBV25-1|TRBJ2-5|NA|NA
TGTGCCAGCAGCCCCAATCCTCGGGCCATAAAAAGAAACGAGACCCAGTACTTC
CASSPNPRAIKRNETQYF
>TRBV7-2|TRBJ2-5|TRBD2|NA
TGTGCCAGCAGCTTAGTGACCGGACTAGCGGGTCAAGAGACCCAGTACTTC
CASSLVTGLAGQETQYF
>TRBV6-6|TRBJ1-2|NA|few
TGTGCCAGCAGCCAAACCCGGGACAGCTACACCTTC
CASSQTRDSYTF
>TRBV27|TRBJ2-1|TRBD2|NA
TGTGCCAGCAGAGGGGTAGCGGGGGGATCCTACAATGAGCAGTTCTTC
CASRGVAGGSYNEQFF
>TRBV5-6|TRBJ1-1|NA|NA
TGTGCCAGCAGCTTGGTTGCCGGGGCTGAAGCTTTCTTT
CASSLVAGAEAFF
>TRBV9|TRBJ2-5|TRBD2|NA
TGTGCCAGCAGCGCGCATAGCGGGGGGTCTGAGACCCAGTACTTC
CASSAHSGGSETQYF
>TRBV9|TRBJ2-1|NA|NA
TGTGCCAGCAGTGCTTTTGGCAATGAGCAGTTCTTC
CASSAFGNEQFF
>TRBV12-3/TRBV12-4|TRBJ1-1|NA|few
TGTGCCAGCAGTTTCGGAAGCAGGGAAGCTTTCTTT
CASSFGSREAFF
>TRBV2|TRBJ2-1|NA|NA
TGTGCCAGCAGTGACGGTCGCCAGGGGCCCAATGAGCAGTTCTTC
CASSDGRQGPNEQFF
>TRBV7-8|TRBJ2-1|NA|NA
TGTGCCAGCAGCTTAATCGGCCGGGCCGCGGATGAGCAGTTCTTC
CASSLIGRAADEQFF
>TRBV20-1|TRBJ1-6|TRBD1|many
TGCAGTGCTAGAGACCAGGGGGCGGGTAATTCACCCCTCCACTTT
CSARDQGAGNSPLHF
>TRBV20-1|TRBJ1-1|NA|NA
TGCAGTGCTAGAGGACAGATGAACACTGAAGCTTTCTTT
CSARGQMNTEAFF
>TRBV7-9|TRBJ2-7|TRBD1|NA
TGTGCCAGCAGACCGGGACAGGGGGGCTCCTACGAGCAGTACTTC
CASRPGQGGSYEQYF
>TRBV20-1|TRBJ2-7|TRBD2|few
TGCAGTGCTAGTTTGGCTAGCGGGGACTACGAGCAGTACTTC
CSASLASGDYEQYF
>TRBV11-1|TRBJ2-7|TRBD2|few
TGTGCCAGTTCGACTAGCGGGATCGTGACCTACGAGCAGTACTTC
CASSTSGIVTYEQYF
>TRBV12-3/TRBV12-4|TRBJ2-3|TRBD1|many
TGTGCCAGCAGTTTAGACAGGGGTTCGGATACGCAGTATTTT
CASSLDRGSDTQYF
>TRBV5-1|TRBJ2-1|TRBD2|NA
TGCGCCAGCAGCTTGGGACTAGCGGGGGGGCAGAATGAGCAGTTCTTC
CASSLGLAGGQNEQFF